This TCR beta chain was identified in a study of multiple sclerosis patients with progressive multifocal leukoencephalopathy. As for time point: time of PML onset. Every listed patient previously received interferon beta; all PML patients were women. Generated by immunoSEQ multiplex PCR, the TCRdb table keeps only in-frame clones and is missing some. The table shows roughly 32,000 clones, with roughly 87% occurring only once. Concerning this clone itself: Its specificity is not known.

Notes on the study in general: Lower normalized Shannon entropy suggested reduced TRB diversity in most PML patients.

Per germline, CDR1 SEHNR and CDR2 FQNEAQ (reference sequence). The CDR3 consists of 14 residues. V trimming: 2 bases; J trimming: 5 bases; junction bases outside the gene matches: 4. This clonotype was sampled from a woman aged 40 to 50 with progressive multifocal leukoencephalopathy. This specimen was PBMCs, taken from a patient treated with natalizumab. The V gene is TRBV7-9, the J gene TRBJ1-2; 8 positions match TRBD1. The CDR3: CASSLITGGYGYTF. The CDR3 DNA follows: TGTGCCAGCAGCTTAATAACAGGGGGATATGGCTACACCTTC. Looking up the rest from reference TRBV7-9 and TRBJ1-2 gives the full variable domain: DTGVSQNPRHKITKRGQNVTFRCDPISEHNRLYWYRQTLGQGPEFLTYFQNEAQLEKSRLLSDRFSAERPKGSFSTLEIQRTEQGDSAMYLCASSLITGGYGYTFGSGTRLTVV.